A single sample gave rise to the 14 T cell receptor beta chains below, sequenced in a study of blood T cell repertoires in COVID-19. Produced via immunoSEQ multiplex PCR; TCRdb's table is partial and in-frame only. The sample lists around 260,000 clones, under 90% occurring once. The sample consisted of PBMCs or T cells enriched from blood (not recorded which). These receptors originate from a man aged 25-40 years with acute COVID-19.

The chain uses TRBV6-5 and TRBJ1-6, with D maybe TRBD1 (5 bases). V was clipped by 6 bases and J by 4 bases, with 7 bases between them. CDR1 and CDR2 (germline): MNHEY, SVGAGI. The CDR3 consists of 13 residues. The CDR3 region is CASRGLYNSPLHF. The DNA for the CDR3 is TGTGCCAGCAGGGGGCTATATAATTCACCCCTCCACTTT.

The V call is TRBV6-5, the J call TRBJ2-5, with TRBD2 identical over 8 bases. CDR1 and CDR2 (germline): MNHEY, SVGAGI. V lost 8 bases to trimming and J lost 2 bases; unmatched junction nucleotides: 4. The CDR3 covers 13 residues. This CDR3 is CASDQRGQETQYF. The CDR3 DNA is TGTGCCAGCGACCAGCGGGGGCAAGAGACCCAGTACTTC.

The chain uses TRBV21-1 and TRBJ2-7; TRBD1 is taken as the D call from the table, unchecked against the DNA. TRBV21-1 is a pseudogene segment. This CDR3 has 16 amino acids. For the CDR3, the DNA is TGTGCCAGCAGCAAACACTACGCGAGGACAGACTACGAGCAGTACGTC. Protein: CASSKHYARTDYEQYV.

CDR3 nucleotide sequence: TGTGCCAGCAGTTTTTTCCGCGAGTCACCCCTCCACTTT. Translating gives CASSFFRESPLHF. The chain is built from TRBV27 and TRBJ1-6; D is unclear. The CDR3 runs to 13 residues. V was pared by 3 bases and J by 10 bases, with 10 bases between. Germline V CDR1 and CDR2: MNHEY, SMNVEV (reference sequence).

The rearrangement joins TRBV7-2 to TRBJ1-4; TRBD1 aligns across 7 bases. With 6 bases clipped from V and 4 bases from J, the junction kept 5 bases outside the gene matches. CDR3 length equals 14 residues. Per germline, CDR1 SGHTA and CDR2 FQGNSA. The CDR3 protein is CASSHRGVNEKLFF. CDR3 bases: TGTGCCAGCAGTCACAGGGGAGTTAATGAAAAACTGTTTTTT.

The rearrangement joins TRBV12-3 or TRBV12-4 to TRBJ1-2, with D possibly matching TRBD1 (5 bases). V lost 2 bases, J lost 7 bases, and 11 bases lay in between. CDR3 length: 13 amino acids. The CDR3 DNA sequence: TGTGCCAGCAGTTTACGACAGCTCCCTGGCTACACCTTC. Protein: CASSLRQLPGYTF.

The gene calls are TRBV30 and TRBJ1-2; TRBD1 matches at 7 bases. The ends lost 3 bases at V and 5 bases at J; junction bases unmatched: 6. This CDR3 has 13 amino acids. Germline V gene sequence: CDR1 GTSNPN, CDR2 SVGIG (reference sequence). In DNA, the CDR3 is TGTGCCTGGAGGGAGACAGGGAAATATGGCTACACCTTC. Translating it yields CAWRETGKYGYTF.

This clone was observed once. The V call is TRBV13, the J call TRBJ2-1, with 13 positions matching TRBD2. Germline trimming cut 4 bases from V and 10 bases from J; bases unmatched to any gene: 10. Germline loops: CDR1 PRHDT, CDR2 FYEKMQ (reference sequence). The CDR3 spans 16 residues. CDR3 protein: CASSSVTSGGALEQFF. CDR3 in DNA: TGTGCCAGCAGCTCCGTAACTAGCGGGGGGGCCCTAGAGCAGTTCTTC. The complete variable domain, with remaining parts taken from reference TRBV13 and TRBJ2-1, reads AAGVIQSPRHLIKEKRETATLKCYPIPRHDTVYWYQQGPGQDPQFLISFYEKMQSDKGSIPDRFSAQQFSDYHSELNMSSLELGDSALYFCASSSVTSGGALEQFFGPGTRLTVL.

The rearrangement links TRBV30 to TRBJ1-1; no reliable D call. CDR1 GTSNPN and CDR2 SVGIG come from the germline V gene (reference sequence). The CDR3 is 15 amino acids. Trimming left V 5 bases short and J 5 bases short, with 21 bases between. The CDR3 sequence is CAWQTRGHYRTEAFF. The CDR3 nucleotides read TGTGCCTGGCAAACCCGGGGTCATTATAGGACTGAAGCTTTCTTT.

The J gene is TRBJ1-5, the V gene TRBV7-8, with D perhaps matching TRBD1 (6 bases). V was clipped by 5 bases and J by 2 bases, with 10 bases between them. This CDR3 spans 14 amino acids. Germline lookup yields CDR1 SGHVS and CDR2 FQNEAQ. Here the CDR3 DNA reads TGTGCCAGCAGCAAACAGGGTGGCAATCAGCCCCAGCATTTT. Its translation: CASSKQGGNQPQHF.

The chain recombines TRBV11-2 with TRBJ2-5, with D maybe TRBD2 (6 bases). V was clipped by 5 bases and J by 2 bases, with 12 bases between them. The CDR3 runs 14 residues. Germline V gene lookup returns CDR1 SGHAT and CDR2 FQNNGV. This CDR3 is CASSALGGQETQYF. The DNA for the CDR3 is TGTGCCAGCAGCGCTTTGGGGGGACAAGAGACCCAGTACTTC.

V gene TRBV19 combines with J gene TRBJ2-2; TRBD1 is a possible D gene (6 bases). The ends were cut back, 7 bases at V and 5 bases at J, with 14 bases in the middle. CDR1 and CDR2 (germline): LNHDA, SQIVND (reference sequence). CDR3 size: 14 residues. Here the CDR3 reads CASTHKRGTGELFF. As DNA, the CDR3 is TGTGCCAGTACCCACAAGAGGGGGACCGGGGAGCTGTTTTTT.

The CDR3 bases are TGCGCCAGCAGCCAAGATGCCCTAGCGGGACACACAGATACGCAGTATTTT. Protein sequence: CASSQDALAGHTDTQYF. The chain has TRBV4-3 and TRBJ2-3, with TRBD2 matching over 9 bases. Germline CDR1 reads LGHNA; CDR2 reads YSLEER. J gave up 2 bases and V 0 bases, and 6 bases lay outside the gene matches. This CDR3 has 17 amino acids.

This chain connects TRBV11-2 to TRBJ2-1; 12 bases map to TRBD2. With V trimmed by 2 bases and J by 9 bases, 5 bases remained unmatched. The CDR3 covers 15 residues. Germline values: CDR1 SGHAT, CDR2 FQNNGV. CDR3 sequence (DNA): TGTGCCAGCAGCTTAACTAGCGGGAGGAGGAGTGAGCAGTTCTTC. Amino acids: CASSLTSGRRSEQFF.